The sequence of this TCR beta chain was determined in a study of cytomegalovirus exposure and HLA in healthy donors. Study details: A subsequent analysis stated that the roughly 120 validation repertoires were run on the same platform as the roughly 710 first-cohort repertoires. Points from the study as a whole: The study found most TCR sequences rare, yet found some public TCRs in many donors. A few chains linked to CMV were shown in vitro to be specific for CMV antigens.

For this clone: The antigen is unknown.

The donors formed part of the approximately 120-subject validation cohort, distinct from the 666-subject first cohort. Germline V gene data show CDR1 as LNHDA and CDR2 as SQIVND (reference sequence). This CDR3 is built from 16 residues. Trimming left V 3 bases short and J 6 bases short, with 21 bases between. Assay used: immunoSEQ multiplex PCR; TCRdb lists only in-frame clones, some missing. The repertoire holds about 240,000 clones, with 86% as singletons. This TCR derives from a woman aged 25-40 years in good health and CMV-seropositive. The sample comprised PBMCs. The chain uses TRBV19 and TRBJ2-7; the D gene is possibly TRBD2 (6 bases). The CDR3 reads CASSITGAGGRGEQYF. For the CDR3, the DNA is TGTGCCAGTAGTATCACAGGAGCAGGAGGGCGGGGCGAGCAGTACTTC.